The 9 T cell receptor beta chains reported below all come from one sample, sequenced in a study of siplizumab effects on memory and regulatory T cells. This table comes from immunoSEQ multiplex PCR, and its TCRdb copy is limited to in-frame clones, with some not included. The sample contains approximately 100,000 clones, 80% to 95% of which appear only once. The material sequenced was non-Treg CD4+ T cells sorted from blood. The source of these receptors is a human donor in good health.

V and J are TRBV9 and TRBJ1-5; the D is unclear. The ends were cut back, 0 bases at V and 2 bases at J, with 15 bases in the middle. CDR1 and CDR2 (germline): SGDLS, YYNGEE. This CDR3 contains 17 residues. CDR3 sequence reads: CASSVGTWGWGNQPQHF. CDR3 coding DNA: TGTGCCAGCAGCGTAGGGACTTGGGGATGGGGCAATCAGCCCCAGCATTTT.

This clone was counted a few times. The V call is TRBV7-8, the J call TRBJ1-2; D not certain. The CDR3 extends over 13 amino acids. V dropped 5 bases and J dropped 2 bases, with 9 bases sitting between them. Germline CDR1 is SGHVS and CDR2 is FQNEAQ. The CDR3 here is CASSPRPNYGYTF. The CDR3 DNA follows: TGTGCCAGCAGCCCTAGGCCGAACTATGGCTACACCTTC.

This rearrangement joins TRBV19 to TRBJ1-5; D is perhaps TRBD1 (5 bases). This CDR3 contains 14 residues. Germline values: CDR1 LNHDA, CDR2 SQIVND (reference sequence). V dropped 8 bases and J dropped 1 base, with 12 bases sitting between them. CDR3 in DNA: TGTGCCAGTCAGAGGGGTGGAAGCAATCAGCCCCAGCATTTT. Translating gives CASQRGGSNQPQHF. The variable domain in full, completed from reference TRBV19 and TRBJ1-5, reads DGGITQSPKYLFRKEGQNVTLSCEQNLNHDAMYWYRQDPGQGLRLIYYSQIVNDFQKGDIAEGYSVSREKKESFPLTVTSAQKNPTAFYLCASQRGGSNQPQHFGDGTRLSIL.

The V and J genes are TRBV18 and TRBJ2-7; D gene uncertain. CDR1 is KGHSH, CDR2 LQKENI, per germline. The germline V and J ends were trimmed by 2 bases and 2 bases, with 7 bases remaining between them. The CDR3 runs to 13 residues. The CDR3 DNA is TGTGCCAGCTCACCAGCGGATCCCTACGAGCAGTACTTC. It encodes CASSPADPYEQYF.

The gene calls are TRBV18 and TRBJ1-4, with D perhaps matching TRBD1 (6 bases). CDR1 KGHSH and CDR2 LQKENI come from the germline V gene. V was cut by 3 bases and J by 0 bases, with 8 bases left in between. The CDR3 spans 15 residues. CDR3 amino acids: CASSPQGTTNEKLFF. The CDR3 region has the DNA TGTGCCAGCTCACCCCAGGGGACAACTAATGAAAAACTGTTTTTT.

CDR3 sequence reads: CASSFSTGRGNTANYGYTF. The CDR3 DNA reads as TGTGCCAGCAGCTTCAGCACTGGCAGGGGCAATACAGCTAACTATGGCTACACCTTC. This chain connects TRBV7-8 to TRBJ1-2, with D possibly TRBD1 on 6 matching bases. Germline CDR1 reads SGHVS; CDR2 reads FQNEAQ. The CDR3 runs to 19 residues. Trimming shortened V by 3 bases and J by 0 bases, and 23 bases separated the two germline ends. The full variable domain, completed using reference TRBV7-8 and TRBJ1-2, is GAGVSQSPRYKVAKRGQDVALRCDPISGHVSLFWYQQALGQGPEFLTYFQNEAQLDKSGLPSDRFFAERPEGSVSTLKIQRTQQEDSAVYLCASSFSTGRGNTANYGYTFGSGTRLTVV.

This rearrangement joins TRBV7-6 to TRBJ1-5; TRBD1 matches 10 bases. Germline V gene lookup returns CDR1 SGHVS and CDR2 FNYEAQ. The CDR3 contains 15 residues. Trimming at V came to 4 bases and at J to 4 bases, leaving 4 bases not matched to a gene. CDR3 sequence (DNA): TGTGCCAGCAGCTCCAGGACAGGGGGGAATCAGCCCCAGCATTTT. It translates to CASSSRTGGNQPQHF.

The V call is TRBV5-1, the J call TRBJ1-2; the D is unclear. The V gene's germline CDR1 is SGHRS and CDR2 YFSETQ. This CDR3 spans 15 amino acids. V was pared by 5 bases and J by 2 bases, with 16 bases between. The CDR3 DNA reads TGCGCCAGCAGACGGAGCACCCCCACCAACTATGGCTACACCTTC. This gives the protein CASRRSTPTNYGYTF.

V is TRBV4-3 and J is TRBJ2-7, with 11 bases that match TRBD2. The CDR3 runs 16 residues. CDR1 LGHNA and CDR2 YSLEER come from the germline V gene. The J segment lost 0 bases and the V segment lost 1 base, leaving 2 bases of the junction unmatched. CDR3 loop: CASSQGLAGGSYEQYF. The CDR3, as DNA: TGCGCCAGCAGCCAAGGTCTAGCGGGAGGCTCCTACGAGCAGTACTTC.